The rows below give T cell receptor beta chains drawn from one sample of a study of T cell repertoires in cytomegalovirus infection. TCRdb recomputed calls from the reads with MiXCR, one row per CDR3 protein. This sample has approximately 500,000 distinct CDR3 sequences, with 15% to 20% found just once. The sample comprised CD8+ T cells from PBMCs. Receptors originate from a human donor in good health (CMV status not recorded). Some clones in this sample may be carry-over from other donors' samples. The CDR3 runs from the conserved cysteine through the conserved F or W. Clone size is not always given. Where it is, it says once, few, many or a class for expanded clones.

v_call cdr3_length clone_size cdr3_aa
TRBV15 14 . CATSRETTSNEAFF
TRBV3-1 16 many CASSQRVGTPPYEQYF
TRBV6-8 13 . CASRPQGAVSYTF
TRBV15 14 few CATSRQGAYNEQFF
TRBV28 13 few CASSLNMVQPQHF
TRBV19 13 few CASSMMATDTQYF
TRBV6-1 17 many CASSEPAEWREIYEQYF
TRBV7-2 15 many CASSFRDWGVQPQHF
TRBV27 13 . CASSLSIQGEAFF
TRBV27 17 few CASSLGGLAGWNYEQYF
TRBV3-1 13 few CASSPGGFRGYTF
TRBV14 11 many CASSSPGPAFF
TRBV5-5 17 . CASSLGYGTLNTGELFF
TRBV11-2 11 few CASSPGDSAFF
TRBV14 17 few CASSQYRSGGQLSEQYF
TRBV14 17 . CASSPRTGTTNTGELFF
TRBV19 13 . CASSYSIYNEQFF
TRBV5-1 15 few CASSLSMGSRAEAFF
TRBV9 16 . CASSAGDRGLADTQYF
TRBV7-9 14 many CASRRAENLSPLHF
TRBV5-5 16 many CASSSLGLAGVNEQFF
TRBV15 16 many CATSREPSAGVGELFF
TRBV19 16 many CASSIRIRGGNQPQHF
TRBV7-6 17 many CASSNTGGWVGGEKLFF
TRBV28 17 . CASSYMTGAPYQETQYF
TRBV10-3 18 . CAISERTSGRPSYNEQFF
TRBV6-2/TRBV6-3 16 many CASNSGPGGLQETQYF
TRBV2 11 many CASVRSLEAFF
TRBV20-1 15 many CSALFWGETLYEQYF
TRBV12-3/TRBV12-4 18 many CASSNHPARAILNYGYTF
TRBV6-6 15 many CASTFPGLTNTEAFF
TRBV27 13 many CASSPVGVNEQFF
TRBV20-1 12 few CSARKTTYEQYF
TRBV3-1 15 few CASSQGWGKTYEQYF
TRBV6-2/TRBV6-3 19 . CASSYSYPLGRATYNEQFF
TRBV20-1 14 . CSALLADSTDTQYF
TRBV7-9 17 few CASSLAPGQGLHNEQFF
TRBV7-9 15 . CASSPGLGRNTEAFF
TRBV4-1 13 . CASSRDRVGEQYF
TRBV9 15 few CASSPSGQGAKEAFF
TRBV6-5 14 few CASSSQSRAETQYF
TRBV29-1 14 many CSVGGGRSTDTQYF
TRBV6-1 15 many CASKKRGIDTGELFF
TRBV19 16 . CASSILTSGFRDEQFF
TRBV27 14 few CASSPSIRWQPQHF
TRBV5-1 17 once CASSVTGVVPLTDTQYF
TRBV7-6 15 many CASSSSGSTNNEQFF
TRBV7-9 18 few CASSLYGLAGARTDTQYF
TRBV7-9 15 many CASSPRQSVYNEQFF
TRBV12-3/TRBV12-4 15 few CASSFVGVLNTEAFF
TRBV12-3/TRBV12-4 15 many CASSFRGRLIDTQYF
TRBV5-1 14 few CASTISGRGYEQYF
TRBV5-1 15 few CASRGGTGVFYEQYF
TRBV30 14 . CAWSAGAGAGELFF